This paragraph reports one T cell receptor (beta chain). What it binds is unknown. This sample stems from a study of cytomegalovirus exposure and HLA in healthy donors. Findings and limits, study-wide: Available immune exposure information covered CMV serostatus only. It was in a later analysis that TCR association rates were seen to vary by HLA locus, highest for DRB1 and lowest for HLA-C. In a later analysis, at a false discovery rate of 0.05, 15,000 to 20,000 TCR beta sequences matched HLA alleles. It emerged from a later analysis that several of the most significant clusters appeared to be linked to common viral pathogens.

A multiplex PCR was run with 60 Vbeta primers and 13 Jbeta primers. TCRdb's table, derived via immunoSEQ multiplex PCR, lists solely in-frame clones and lacks some. This sample contains approximately 190,000 clones. The sequence came from a young man in good health and CMV-seronegative. Sequenced input: PBMCs.

CDR3 sequence: CASSSTSGFQETQYF. DNA of the CDR3: TGTGCCAGCAGCTCGACTAGCGGGTTCCAAGAGACCCAGTACTTC. J is TRBJ2-5 and V is TRBV5-4; TRBD2 agrees at 10 bases. The CDR3 consists of 15 residues. Germline loops: CDR1 SGHNT, CDR2 YYREEE (reference sequence). J gave up 1 base and V 3 bases, and 3 bases lay outside the gene matches.